What follows is one T cell receptor beta chain and its context. Its antigen is currently unknown. The entry originates in a study of cytomegalovirus exposure and HLA in healthy donors. Study-level results: According to an earlier analysis, most TCR beta V segments yielded productive rearrangements about 90% or about 30% of the time. TCR beta chains associated with HLA were, in a later analysis, more clonally expanded than equally common others. Researchers catalogued roughly 170 TCR beta chains as cytomegalovirus-associated.

Donors likely had unrecorded immune exposures despite being nominally healthy when sampled. Germline V gene data show CDR1 as GTSNPN and CDR2 as SVGIG (reference sequence). This CDR3 contains 16 residues. Trimming stripped 1 base from V and 7 bases from J, with 19 bases between. 60 Vbeta and 13 Jbeta primers were used in PCR. Only in-frame clones appear in the TCRdb table, and some are missing; sequencing was by immunoSEQ multiplex PCR. The table shows 250,000 to 350,000 clones, with roughly 90% occurring only once. Sequenced input: PBMCs. The chain joins TRBV30 to TRBJ1-4; TRBD1 is a possible D gene (6 bases). The sequence was obtained from a man in his forties in good health and CMV-seropositive. The CDR3 coding sequence is TGTGCCTGGAGTGGGCCCCGGGGGGGGCGGGCTGAAAAACTGTTTTTT. This encodes CAWSGPRGGRAEKLFF.